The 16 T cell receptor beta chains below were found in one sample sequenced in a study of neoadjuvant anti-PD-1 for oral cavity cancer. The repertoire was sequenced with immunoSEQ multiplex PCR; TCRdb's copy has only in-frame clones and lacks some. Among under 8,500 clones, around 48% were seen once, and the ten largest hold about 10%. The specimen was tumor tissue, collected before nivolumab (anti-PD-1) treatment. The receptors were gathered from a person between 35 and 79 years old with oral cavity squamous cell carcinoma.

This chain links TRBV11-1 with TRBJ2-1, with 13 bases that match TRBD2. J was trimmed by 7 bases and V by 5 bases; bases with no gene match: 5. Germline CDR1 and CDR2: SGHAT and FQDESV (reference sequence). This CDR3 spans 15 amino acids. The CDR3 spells CASSKLAGGGNEQFF. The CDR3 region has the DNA TGTGCCAGCAGCAAACTAGCGGGAGGGGGTAATGAGCAGTTCTTC.

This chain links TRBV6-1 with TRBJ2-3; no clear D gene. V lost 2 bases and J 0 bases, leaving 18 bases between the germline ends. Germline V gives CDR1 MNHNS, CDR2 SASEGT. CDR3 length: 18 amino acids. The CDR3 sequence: CASSENHRSRPSTDTQYF. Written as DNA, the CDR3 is TGTGCCAGCAGTGAAAATCATCGGTCACGGCCGAGCACAGATACGCAGTATTTT.

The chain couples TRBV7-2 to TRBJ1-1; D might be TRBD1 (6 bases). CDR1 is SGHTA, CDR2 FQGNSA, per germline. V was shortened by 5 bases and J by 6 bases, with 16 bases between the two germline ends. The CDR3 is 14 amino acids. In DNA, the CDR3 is TGTGCCAGCAGCCGGGGCAGGGGTTTCGCTGAAGCTTTCTTT. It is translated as CASSRGRGFAEAFF. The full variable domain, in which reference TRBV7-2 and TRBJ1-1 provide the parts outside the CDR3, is GAGVSQSPSNKVTEKGKDVELRCDPISGHTALYWYRQSLGQGLEFLIYFQGNSAPDKSGLPSDRFSAERTGGSVSTLTIQRTQQEDSAVYLCASSRGRGFAEAFFGQGTRLTVV.

CDR3 amino acids: CASSLEVFLGGAERTF. Written as DNA, the CDR3 is TGTGCCAGCAGCTTAGAGGTCTTTTTAGGGGGCGCCGAAAGGACCTTC. The V and J genes are TRBV11-2 and TRBJ1-2; 7 bases align to TRBD1. The CDR3 length is 16 residues. The germline V gene has CDR1 SGHAT and CDR2 FQNNGV. Trimming took 0 bases from V and 14 from J; bases not matched to a gene: 18.

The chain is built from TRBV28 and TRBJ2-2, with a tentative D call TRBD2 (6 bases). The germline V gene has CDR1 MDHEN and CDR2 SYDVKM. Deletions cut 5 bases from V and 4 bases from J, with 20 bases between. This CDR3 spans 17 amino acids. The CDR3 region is CASSPSGRSVGTGELFF. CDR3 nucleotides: TGTGCCAGCAGTCCGTCGGGGAGGAGCGTTGGCACCGGGGAGCTGTTTTTT. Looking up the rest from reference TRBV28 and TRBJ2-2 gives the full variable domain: DVKVTQSSRYLVKRTGEKVFLECVQDMDHENMFWYRQDPGLGLRLIYFSYDVKMKEKGDIPEGYSVSREKKERFSLILESASTNQTSMYLCASSPSGRSVGTGELFFGEGSRLTVL.

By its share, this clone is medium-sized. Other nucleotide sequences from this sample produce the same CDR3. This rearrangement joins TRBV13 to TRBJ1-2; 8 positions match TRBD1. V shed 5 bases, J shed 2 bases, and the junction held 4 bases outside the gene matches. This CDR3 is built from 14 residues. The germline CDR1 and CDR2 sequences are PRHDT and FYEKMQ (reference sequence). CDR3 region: CASSLGTGNYGYTF. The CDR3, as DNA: TGTGCCAGCAGCCTGGGGACAGGCAACTATGGCTACACCTTC.

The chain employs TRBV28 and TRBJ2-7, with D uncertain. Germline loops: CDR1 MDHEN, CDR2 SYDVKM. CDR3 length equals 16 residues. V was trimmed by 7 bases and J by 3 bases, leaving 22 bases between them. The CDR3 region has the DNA TGTGCCAGCACCGAATCCACGACCCCTTCCCTCTACGAGCAGTACTTC. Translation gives CASTESTTPSLYEQYF.

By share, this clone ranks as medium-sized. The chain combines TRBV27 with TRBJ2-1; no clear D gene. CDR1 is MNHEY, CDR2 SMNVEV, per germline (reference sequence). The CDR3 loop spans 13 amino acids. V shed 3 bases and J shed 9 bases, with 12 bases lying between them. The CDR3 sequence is CASSFALSGEQFF. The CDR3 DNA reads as TGTGCCAGCAGTTTTGCACTTTCTGGTGAGCAGTTCTTC.

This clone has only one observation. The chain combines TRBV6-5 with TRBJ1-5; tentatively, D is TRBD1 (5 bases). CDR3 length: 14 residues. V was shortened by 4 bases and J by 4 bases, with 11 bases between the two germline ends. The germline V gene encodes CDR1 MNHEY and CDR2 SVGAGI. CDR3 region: CASSFKPGNQPQHF. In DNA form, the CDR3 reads TGTGCCAGCAGTTTCAAACCAGGGAATCAGCCCCAGCATTTT.

The chain's CDR3 is CASSYQGLGGYTF. CDR3 bases: TGTGCCAGCAGTTACCAGGGGCTTGGGGGCTACACCTTC. This rearrangement joins TRBV6-5 to TRBJ1-2, with D possibly TRBD1 on 6 matching bases. Per the germline V gene, CDR1 is MNHEY and CDR2 is SVGAGI. The CDR3 sequence is 13 residues long. V was pared by 2 bases and J by 8 bases, with 12 bases between.

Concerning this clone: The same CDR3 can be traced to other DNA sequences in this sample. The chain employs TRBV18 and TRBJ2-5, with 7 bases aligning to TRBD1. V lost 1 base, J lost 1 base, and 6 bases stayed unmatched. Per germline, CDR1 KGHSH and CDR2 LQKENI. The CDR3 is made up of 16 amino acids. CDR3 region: CASSPLRTGAQETQYF. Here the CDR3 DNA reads TGTGCCAGCTCACCACTGAGGACAGGAGCCCAAGAGACCCAGTACTTC.

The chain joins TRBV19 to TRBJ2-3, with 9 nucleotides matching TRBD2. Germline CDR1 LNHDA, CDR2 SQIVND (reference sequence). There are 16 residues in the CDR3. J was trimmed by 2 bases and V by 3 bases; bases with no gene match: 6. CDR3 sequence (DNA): TGTGCCAGTAGTATCTTCGGGACTAGCCTCACAGATACGCAGTATTTT. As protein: CASSIFGTSLTDTQYF.

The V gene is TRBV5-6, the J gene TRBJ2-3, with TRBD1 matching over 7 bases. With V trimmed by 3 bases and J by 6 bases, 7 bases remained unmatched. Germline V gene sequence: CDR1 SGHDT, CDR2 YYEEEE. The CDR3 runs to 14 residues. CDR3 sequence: CASSWGQPGDTQYF. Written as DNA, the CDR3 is TGTGCCAGCAGCTGGGGACAGCCGGGGGATACGCAGTATTTT.

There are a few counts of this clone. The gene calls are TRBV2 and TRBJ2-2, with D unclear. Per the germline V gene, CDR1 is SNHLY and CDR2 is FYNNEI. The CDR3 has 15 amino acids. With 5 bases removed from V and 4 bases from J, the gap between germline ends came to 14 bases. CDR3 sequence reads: CASSPSEPGTGELFF. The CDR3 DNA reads TGTGCCAGCAGTCCAAGCGAGCCTGGCACCGGGGAGCTGTTTTTT.

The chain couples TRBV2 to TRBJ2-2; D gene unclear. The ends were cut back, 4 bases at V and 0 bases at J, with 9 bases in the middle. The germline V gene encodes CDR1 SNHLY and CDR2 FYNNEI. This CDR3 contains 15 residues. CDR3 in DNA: TGTGCCAGCAGTGTTGTATTTTCGAACACCGGGGAGCTGTTTTTT. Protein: CASSVVFSNTGELFF.

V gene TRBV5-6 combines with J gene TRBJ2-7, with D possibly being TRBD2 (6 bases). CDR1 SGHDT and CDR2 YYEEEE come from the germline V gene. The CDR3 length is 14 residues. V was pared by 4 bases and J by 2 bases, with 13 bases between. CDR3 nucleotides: TGTGCCAGCAGCCCAAGGACTAACGCCTACGAGCAGTACTTC. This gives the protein CASSPRTNAYEQYF.